This T cell receptor (beta chain) was profiled in a study of beta chain features in type 1 diabetes. Expressed TCRB transcripts were sequenced because the isolated RNA had all been reverse transcribed beforehand. The assay was immunoSEQ multiplex PCR, and TCRdb's table has in-frame clones only and misses some. The table shows approximately 150,000 clones, with roughly 63% occurring only once. Each sorted fraction was over 98% pure. About this clone itself: What it recognizes is unknown.

CDR1 is SGHAT and CDR2 is FQNNGV in the germline V gene. This CDR3 region has 17 residues. The V and J ends lost 3 bases and 0 bases respectively, with 16 bases between them. Whole-study results and caveats: Shortening that was moderate but significant affected the TCRB CDR3s of Type 1 diabetes patients in all four CD4+ subsets. Any PCR bias toward short templates would affect both groups alike. Healthy donors had naive, central memory and Treg TCRB repertoires that appeared less similar than those seen among patients. Any role of HLA type in TCRB rearrangement remained unresolved here.

The origin of this receptor is a man aged 25-45 years with type 1 diabetes. Specimen: naive CD4+ T cells from blood. The chain links TRBV11-2 to TRBJ2-3, with TRBD2 as a possible D gene (6 bases). The chain's CDR3 is CASSLFSSGLSTDTQYF. CDR3 sequence (DNA): TGTGCCAGCAGCTTGTTCTCGTCGGGACTCAGCACAGATACGCAGTATTTT.